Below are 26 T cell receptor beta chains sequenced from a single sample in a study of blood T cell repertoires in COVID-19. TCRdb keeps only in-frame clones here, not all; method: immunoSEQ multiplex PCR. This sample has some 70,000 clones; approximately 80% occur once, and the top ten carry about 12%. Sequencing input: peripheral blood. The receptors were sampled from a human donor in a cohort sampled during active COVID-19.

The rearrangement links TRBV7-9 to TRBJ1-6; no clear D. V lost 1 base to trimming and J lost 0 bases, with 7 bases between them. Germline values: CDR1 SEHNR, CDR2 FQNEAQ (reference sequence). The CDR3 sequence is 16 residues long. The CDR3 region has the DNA TGTGCCAGCAGCTTAGAAAGAGGCTCCTATAATTCACCCCTCCACTTT. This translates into CASSLERGSYNSPLHF.

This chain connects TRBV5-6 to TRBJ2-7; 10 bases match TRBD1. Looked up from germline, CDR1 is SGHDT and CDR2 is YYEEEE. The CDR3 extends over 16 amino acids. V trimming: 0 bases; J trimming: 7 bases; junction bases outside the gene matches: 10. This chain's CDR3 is CASSLASDRGRREQYV. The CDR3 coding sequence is TGTGCCAGCAGCTTGGCCAGTGACAGGGGGCGCAGGGAGCAGTACGTC.

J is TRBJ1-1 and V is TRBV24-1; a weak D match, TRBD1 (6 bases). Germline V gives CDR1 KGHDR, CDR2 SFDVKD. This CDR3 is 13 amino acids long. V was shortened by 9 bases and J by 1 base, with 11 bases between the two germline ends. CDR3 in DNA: TGTGCCACCGGACAGACAGGGAACACTGAAGCTTTCTTT. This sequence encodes CATGQTGNTEAFF.

The CDR3 protein is CASSSRGTESAGELFF. CDR3 in DNA: TGCGCCAGCAGCAGTCGCGGGACAGAAAGCGCCGGGGAGCTGTTTTTT. The rearrangement links TRBV5-1 to TRBJ2-2, with D perhaps TRBD1 (7 bases). V lost 4 bases and J lost 6, with 19 bases in between. CDR1 SGHRS and CDR2 YFSETQ come from the germline V gene. CDR3 size: 16 residues.

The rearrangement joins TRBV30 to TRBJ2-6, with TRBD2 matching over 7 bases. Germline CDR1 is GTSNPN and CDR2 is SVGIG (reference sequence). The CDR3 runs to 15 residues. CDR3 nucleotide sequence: TGTGCTTCGGGCCACGGGGGGTCTGGGGCCAACGTCCTGACTTTC. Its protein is CASGHGGSGANVLTF.

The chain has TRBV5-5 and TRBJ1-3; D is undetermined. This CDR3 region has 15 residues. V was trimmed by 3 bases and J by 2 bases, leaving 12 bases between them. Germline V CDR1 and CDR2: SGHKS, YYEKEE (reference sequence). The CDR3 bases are TGTGCCAGCAGCTCCCAACATAGCGCTGGAAACACCATATATTTT. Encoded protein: CASSSQHSAGNTIYF.

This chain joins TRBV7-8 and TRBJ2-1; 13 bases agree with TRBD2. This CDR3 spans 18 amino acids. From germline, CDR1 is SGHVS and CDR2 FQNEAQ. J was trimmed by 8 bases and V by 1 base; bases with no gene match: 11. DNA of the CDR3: TGTGCCAGCAGCTTAGAGTTGCTACTAGCGGGAGGGCCGGATGAGCAGTTCTTC. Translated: CASSLELLLAGGPDEQFF. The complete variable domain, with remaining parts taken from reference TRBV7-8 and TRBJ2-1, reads GAGVSQSPRYKVAKRGQDVALRCDPISGHVSLFWYQQALGQGPEFLTYFQNEAQLDKSGLPSDRFFAERPEGSVSTLKIQRTQQEDSAVYLCASSLELLLAGGPDEQFFGPGTRLTVL.

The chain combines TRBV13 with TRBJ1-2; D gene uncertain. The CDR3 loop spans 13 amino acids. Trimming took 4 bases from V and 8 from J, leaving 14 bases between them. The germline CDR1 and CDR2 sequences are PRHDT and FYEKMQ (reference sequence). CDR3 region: CASSSGVLGGYTF. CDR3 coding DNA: TGTGCCAGCAGCTCCGGGGTGTTGGGGGGCTACACCTTC.

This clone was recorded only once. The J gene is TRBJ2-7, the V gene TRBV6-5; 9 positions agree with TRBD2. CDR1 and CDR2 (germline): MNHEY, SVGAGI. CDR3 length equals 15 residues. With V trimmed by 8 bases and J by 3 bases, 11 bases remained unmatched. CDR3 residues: CASSDATSGNYEQYF. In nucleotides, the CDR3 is TGTGCCAGCTCGGATGCGACTAGCGGAAACTACGAGCAGTACTTC.

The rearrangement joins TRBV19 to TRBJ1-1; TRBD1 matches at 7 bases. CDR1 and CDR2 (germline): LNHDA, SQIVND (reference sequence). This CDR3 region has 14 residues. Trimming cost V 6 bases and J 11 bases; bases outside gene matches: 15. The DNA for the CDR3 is TGTGCCAGTAGGGGCAGGGGGGTTGAGGTTGTGGCTTTCTTT. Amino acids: CASRGRGVEVVAFF.

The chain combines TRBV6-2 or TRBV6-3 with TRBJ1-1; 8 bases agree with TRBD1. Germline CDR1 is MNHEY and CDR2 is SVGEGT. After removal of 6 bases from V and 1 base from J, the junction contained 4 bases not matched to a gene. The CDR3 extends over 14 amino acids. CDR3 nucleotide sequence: TGTGCCAGCAGCCGGACAGGGACGAACACTGAAGCTTTCTTT. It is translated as CASSRTGTNTEAFF.

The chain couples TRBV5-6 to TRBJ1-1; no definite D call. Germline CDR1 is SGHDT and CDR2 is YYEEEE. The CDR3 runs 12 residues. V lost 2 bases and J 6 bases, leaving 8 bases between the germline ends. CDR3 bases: TGTGCCAGCAGCTTCGAGGGCGCTGAAGCTTTCTTT. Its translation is CASSFEGAEAFF.

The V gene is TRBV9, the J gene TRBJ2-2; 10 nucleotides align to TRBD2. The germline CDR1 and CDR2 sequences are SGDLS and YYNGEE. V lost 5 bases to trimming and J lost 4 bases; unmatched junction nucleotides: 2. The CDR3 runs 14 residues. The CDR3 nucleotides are TGTGCCAGCAGGAGACTAGCGGGCACCGGGGAGCTGTTTTTT. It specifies CASRRLAGTGELFF.

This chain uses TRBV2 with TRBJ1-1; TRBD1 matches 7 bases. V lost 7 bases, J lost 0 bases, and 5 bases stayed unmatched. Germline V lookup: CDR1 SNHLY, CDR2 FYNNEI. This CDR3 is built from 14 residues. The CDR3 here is CASTGGTVNTEAFF. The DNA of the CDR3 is TGTGCCAGCACCGGAGGGACAGTGAACACTGAAGCTTTCTTT.

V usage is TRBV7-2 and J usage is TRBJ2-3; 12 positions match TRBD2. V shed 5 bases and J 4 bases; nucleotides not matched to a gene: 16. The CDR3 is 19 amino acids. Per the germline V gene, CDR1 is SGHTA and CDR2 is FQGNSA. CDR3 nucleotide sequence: TGTGCCAGCAGCCGTATGACGGAAACTAGCGGGAGGTTAGCAGATACGCAGTATTTT. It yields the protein CASSRMTETSGRLADTQYF.

This chain's CDR3 is CASSPEQARGYTF. The CDR3 coding sequence is TGTGCCAGCTCACCAGAGCAAGCTAGGGGCTACACCTTC. The chain recombines TRBV18 with TRBJ1-2; D not certain. The germline V gene has CDR1 KGHSH and CDR2 LQKENI. CDR3 length: 13 residues. V lost 2 bases, J lost 8 bases, and 12 bases lay in between.

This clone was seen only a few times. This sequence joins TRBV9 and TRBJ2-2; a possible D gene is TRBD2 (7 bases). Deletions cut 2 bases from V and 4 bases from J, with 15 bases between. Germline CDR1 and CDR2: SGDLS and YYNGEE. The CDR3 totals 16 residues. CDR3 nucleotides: TGTGCCAGCAGCGTGGGCGGGGGCTACCCCACCGGGGAGCTGTTTTTT. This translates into CASSVGGGYPTGELFF.

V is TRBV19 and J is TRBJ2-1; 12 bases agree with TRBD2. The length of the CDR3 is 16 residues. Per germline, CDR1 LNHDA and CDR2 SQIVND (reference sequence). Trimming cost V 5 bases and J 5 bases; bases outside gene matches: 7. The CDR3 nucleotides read TGTGCCAGTAGTTCAATGCTAGCGGGAGGGCACAATGAGCAGTTCTTC. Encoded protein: CASSSMLAGGHNEQFF.

The CDR3 reads CASSIEGAGNEQFF. For the CDR3, the DNA is TGCGCCAGCAGCATCGAGGGGGCTGGTAATGAGCAGTTCTTC. V gene TRBV5-1 combines with J gene TRBJ2-1; 7 nucleotides match TRBD1. The CDR3 length is 14 residues. Per germline, CDR1 SGHRS and CDR2 YFSETQ. The V segment lost 4 bases and the J segment 7 bases; nucleotides outside the gene matches: 8.

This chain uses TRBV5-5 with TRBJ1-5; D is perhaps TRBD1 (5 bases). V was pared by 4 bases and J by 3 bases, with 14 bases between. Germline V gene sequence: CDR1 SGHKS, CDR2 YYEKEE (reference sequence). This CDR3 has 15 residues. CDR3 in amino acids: CASSGTPINNQPQHF. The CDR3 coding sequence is TGTGCCAGCAGCGGGACTCCCATCAACAATCAGCCCCAGCATTTT. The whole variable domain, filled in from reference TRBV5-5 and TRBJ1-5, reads DAGVTQSPTHLIKTRGQQVTLRCSPISGHKSVSWYQQVLGQGPQFIFQYYEKEERGRGNFPDRFSARQFPNYSSELNVNALLLGDSALYLCASSGTPINNQPQHFGDGTRLSIL.

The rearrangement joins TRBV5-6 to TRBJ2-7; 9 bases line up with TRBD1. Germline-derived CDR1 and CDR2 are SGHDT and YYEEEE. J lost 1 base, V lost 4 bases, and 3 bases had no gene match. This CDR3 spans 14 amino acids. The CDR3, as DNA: TGTGCCAGCAGCCCAGGACAGGGGTCCTACGAGCAGTACGTC. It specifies CASSPGQGSYEQYV.

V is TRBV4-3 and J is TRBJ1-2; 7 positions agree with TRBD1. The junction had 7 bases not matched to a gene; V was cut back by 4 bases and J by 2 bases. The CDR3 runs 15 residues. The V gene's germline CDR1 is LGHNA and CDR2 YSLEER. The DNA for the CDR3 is TGCGCCAGCAGCCCCGGGGACAGTTCGAACTATGGCTACACCTTC. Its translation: CASSPGDSSNYGYTF.

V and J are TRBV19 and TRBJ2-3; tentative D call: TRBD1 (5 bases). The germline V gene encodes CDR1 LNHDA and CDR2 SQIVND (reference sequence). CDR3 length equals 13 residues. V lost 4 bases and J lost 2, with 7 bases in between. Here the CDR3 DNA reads TGTGCCAGTAGTAAGGGGATCACAGATACGCAGTATTTT. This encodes CASSKGITDTQYF.

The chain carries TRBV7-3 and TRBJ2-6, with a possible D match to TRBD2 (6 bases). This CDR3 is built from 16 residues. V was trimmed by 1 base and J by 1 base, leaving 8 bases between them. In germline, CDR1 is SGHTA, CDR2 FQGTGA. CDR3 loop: CASSLNRGSGANVLTF. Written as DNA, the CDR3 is TGTGCCAGCAGCTTAAATCGGGGGTCTGGGGCCAACGTCCTGACTTTC.

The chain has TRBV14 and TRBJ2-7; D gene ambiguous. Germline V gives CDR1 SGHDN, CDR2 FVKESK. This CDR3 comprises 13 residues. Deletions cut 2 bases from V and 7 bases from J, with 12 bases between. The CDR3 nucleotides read TGTGCCAGCAGCCAAACTCACCCGGGTGAGCAGTACGTC. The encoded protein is CASSQTHPGEQYV.

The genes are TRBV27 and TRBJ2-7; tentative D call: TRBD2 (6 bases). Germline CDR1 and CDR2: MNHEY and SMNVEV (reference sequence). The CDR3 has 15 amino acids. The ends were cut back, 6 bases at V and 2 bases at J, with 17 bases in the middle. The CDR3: CASSRTGAKAYEQYF. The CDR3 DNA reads TGTGCCAGCAGCAGAACGGGAGCTAAGGCCTACGAGCAGTACTTC.